Below, 6 T cell receptor beta chains from the same sample are listed, as sequenced in a study of glioma-infiltrating T cells after dendritic cell vaccination. The table came from immunoSEQ multiplex PCR; TCRdb's copy has only in-frame clones and leaves some out. The table records roughly 70,000 clones, approximately 80% of them present only once. This sample comprised blood, obtained before dendritic cell vaccination. Receptor source: a human donor with glioblastoma.

V usage is TRBV19 and J usage is TRBJ1-3; D unresolved. CDR1 LNHDA and CDR2 SQIVND come from the germline V gene (reference sequence). V lost 1 base and J 4 bases, leaving 14 bases between the germline ends. The CDR3 has 16 amino acids. The CDR3 is CASSIGFTSTGNTIYF. In nucleotides, the CDR3 is TGTGCCAGTAGTATAGGGTTTACAAGTACCGGAAACACCATATATTTT.

The chain joins TRBV9 to TRBJ2-1; D possibly corresponds to TRBD2 (6 bases). The length of the CDR3 is 14 residues. From germline, CDR1 is SGDLS and CDR2 YYNGEE. The V gene lost 2 bases and the J gene lost 3 bases, with 9 bases spanning the gap. In DNA form, the CDR3 reads TGTGCCAGCAGCGTGGGGGGTTACTACAATGAGCAGTTCTTC. Amino acid sequence: CASSVGGYYNEQFF.

The chain recombines TRBV10-3 with TRBJ2-1, with TRBD2 matching 8 bases. Unmatched junction bases numbered 10, after V lost 3 bases and J lost 3 bases. Germline CDR1 reads ENHRY; CDR2 reads SYGVKD. The CDR3 consists of 17 residues. CDR3 region: CAISEIGGGRNYNEQFF. The CDR3 bases are TGTGCCATCAGTGAAATCGGCGGCGGGAGGAACTACAATGAGCAGTTCTTC.

The gene calls are TRBV6-1 and TRBJ1-5; D is unresolved. The CDR3 loop spans 16 amino acids. Germline V gene data show CDR1 as MNHNS and CDR2 as SASEGT. V was shortened by 0 bases and J by 4 bases, with 13 bases between the two germline ends. This chain's CDR3 is CASSEALATSNQPQHF. Here the CDR3 DNA reads TGTGCCAGCAGTGAAGCGCTGGCAACCTCGAATCAGCCCCAGCATTTT.

This clone was recorded once. The rearrangement uses TRBV5-4 and TRBJ1-2; TRBD1 matches 8 bases. Germline loops: CDR1 SGHNT, CDR2 YYREEE (reference sequence). The CDR3 runs 15 residues. V lost 3 bases to trimming and J lost 3 bases; unmatched junction nucleotides: 7. CDR3 nucleotides: TGTGCCAGCAGCTCCAGGGGGCGCGGGCACTATGGCTACACCTTC. This encodes CASSSRGRGHYGYTF. Combining the CDR3 with reference TRBV5-4 and TRBJ1-2 gives the whole variable domain ETGVTQSPTHLIKTRGQQVTLRCSSQSGHNTVSWYQQALGQGPQFIFQYYREEENGRGNFPPRFSGLQFPNYSSELNVNALELDDSALYLCASSSRGRGHYGYTFGSGTRLTVV.

The chain carries TRBV5-4 and TRBJ2-2, with 9 bases aligning to TRBD2. After removal of 3 bases from V and 6 bases from J, the junction contained 6 bases not matched to a gene. This CDR3 has 15 amino acids. CDR1 and CDR2 (germline): SGHNT, YYREEE (reference sequence). DNA for the CDR3: TGTGCCAGCAGCTCAGGGACTAGCAAACCCGGGGAGCTGTTTTTT. This encodes CASSSGTSKPGELFF.